This TCR beta chain originates from a study of T-cell memory formation after mild COVID-19. Looking at the study overall: TCR clusters were mostly donor specific.

V was clipped by 3 bases and J by 5 bases, with 13 bases between them. This CDR3 region has 13 residues. Germline V gene sequence: CDR1 DFQATT, CDR2 SNEGSKA (reference sequence). In regard to this clonotype: The antigen is unknown.

A single record per CDR3 protein comes from TCRdb applying MiXCR to the 5' RACE reads. The sample has under 550,000 distinct CDR3 sequences, 15% to 20% seen once. Study conclusions and caveats: Cross-reactive memory seemingly joined, as some responding clones were found in pre-infection memory. Contracting CD8+ clones were enriched in EMRA, CD4+ mainly in CM and EM.

The sequencing input was PBMCs or a T cell subset sorted from them (not recorded which). The chain uses TRBV20-1 and TRBJ1-1, with D unclear. This TCR was sampled from a man younger than 35 who had mild COVID-19 (a few samples of this study predate the infection). Cell type and time point are not known. CDR3 nucleotide sequence: TGCAGTGCTAGTAATCGAGGGCGGACTGAAGCTTTCTTT. This translates into CSASNRGRTEAFF.